These 11 T cell receptor beta chains were sequenced from one sample in a study of beta chain features in type 1 diabetes. Reverse transcribing all isolated RNA meant expressed TCRB transcripts were sequenced. Measured with immunoSEQ multiplex PCR; TCRdb has only the in-frame clones, and not every one. The sample consists of more than 150,000 clones, roughly 10% of them appearing once. What was sequenced was central memory CD4+ T cells from blood. The receptor source for this set is a man between 18 and 35 years old in good health.

This chain links TRBV5-1 with TRBJ2-7, with D possibly TRBD1 on 5 matching bases. The V gene's germline CDR1 is SGHRS and CDR2 YFSETQ. Trimming shortened V by 4 bases and J by 3 bases, and 14 bases separated the two germline ends. CDR3 length: 14 amino acids. The CDR3 loop reads CASSLDSSNYEQYF. CDR3 DNA sequence: TGCGCCAGCAGCCTCGACAGCTCAAACTACGAGCAGTACTTC.

This chain connects TRBV29-1 to TRBJ1-5, with 11 nucleotides matching TRBD1. Per the germline V gene, CDR1 is SQVTM and CDR2 is ANQGSEA. The CDR3 has 13 amino acids. The trim removed 1 base at V and 7 bases at J, leaving 0 bases unmatched. The CDR3 reads CSVEGTGGQPQHF. As DNA, the CDR3 is TGCAGCGTTGAAGGGACAGGGGGCCAGCCCCAGCATTTT. The full variable domain, rest sourced from reference TRBV29-1 and TRBJ1-5, is SAVISQKPSRDICQRGTSLTIQCQVDSQVTMMFWYRQQPGQSLTLIATANQGSEATYESGFVIDKFPISRPNLTFSTLTVSNMSPEDSSIYLCSVEGTGGQPQHFGDGTRLSIL.

This clone was picked up a small number of times. DNA for the CDR3: TGTGCCAGCAGCCTCTTCGACGGGTACAATGAGCAGTTCTTC. This translates into CASSLFDGYNEQFF. The rearrangement joins TRBV14 to TRBJ2-1; D gene uncertain. V dropped 4 bases and J dropped 4 bases, with 11 bases sitting between them. The CDR3 sequence is 14 residues long. Germline-derived CDR1 and CDR2 are SGHDN and FVKESK.

This clone was counted a few times. The chain links TRBV2 to TRBJ2-7, with a possible D match to TRBD1 (5 bases). Germline CDR1 and CDR2: SNHLY and FYNNEI. V was shortened by 4 bases and J by 2 bases, with 9 bases between the two germline ends. The CDR3 extends over 13 amino acids. The DNA of the CDR3 is TGTGCCAGCAGTGTCGACAGCACCTACGAGCAGTACTTC. As protein: CASSVDSTYEQYF.

This clone was counted between two and nine times. CDR3 in DNA: TGTGCCAGCAGCGTAGCCTCAGGGGCTGGAAACACCATATATTTT. The encoded protein is CASSVASGAGNTIYF. The J gene is TRBJ1-3, the V gene TRBV9; possibly TRBD1 for D (6 bases). Trimming pared 0 bases from V and 2 bases from J, leaving 9 bases between. CDR3 size: 15 residues. From germline, CDR1 is SGDLS and CDR2 YYNGEE.

This clone was picked up many times. The J gene is TRBJ1-1, the V gene TRBV10-3; weak D call: TRBD1 (6 bases). The CDR3 contains 15 residues. Germline lookup yields CDR1 ENHRY and CDR2 SYGVKD. V was clipped by 10 bases and J by 1 base, with 19 bases between them. The CDR3 DNA is TGTGCCACCCTTCCGGACAGAAAGAAGAACACTGAAGCTTTCTTT. Translation: CATLPDRKKNTEAFF.

The genes are TRBV2 and TRBJ2-3; D gene uncertain. This CDR3 has 12 residues. Germline-derived CDR1 and CDR2 are SNHLY and FYNNEI. The V end lost 7 bases, the J end lost 2 bases, and 7 bases lay between the germline ends. CDR3 sequence (DNA): TGTGCCAGCAAAGGGTACACAGATACGCAGTATTTT. This translates into CASKGYTDTQYF. The full variable domain, rest sourced from reference TRBV2 and TRBJ2-3, is EPEVTQTPSHQVTQMGQEVILRCVPISNHLYFYWYRQILGQKVEFLVSFYNNEISEKSEIFDDQFSVERPDGSNFTLKIRSTKLEDSAMYFCASKGYTDTQYFGPGTRLTVL.

This clone appeared a single time. The chain uses TRBV28 and TRBJ1-6; D is possibly TRBD1 (5 bases). The CDR3 spans 16 residues. Trimming cost V 2 bases and J 5 bases, with 13 bases left between them. Per the germline V gene, CDR1 is MDHEN and CDR2 is SYDVKM. CDR3 nucleotides: TGTGCCAGCAGTTTAATAGGCAGGGAGGATAATTCACCCCTCCACTTT. Its protein is CASSLIGREDNSPLHF.

This clone was seen more than once but under ten times. V gene TRBV4-2 combines with J gene TRBJ2-4; 7 bases agree with TRBD1. The CDR3 is 15 residues long. V was pared by 1 base and J by 7 bases, with 7 bases of the junction left unmatched. Per the germline V gene, CDR1 is LGHNA and CDR2 is YNFKEQ. The CDR3 sequence is CASSQADRAGNIQYF. DNA for the CDR3: TGTGCCAGCAGCCAAGCAGACAGGGCCGGGAACATTCAGTACTTC.

The gene calls are TRBV7-3 and TRBJ2-1, with 9 bases matching TRBD2. This CDR3 has 13 residues. Germline V lookup: CDR1 SGHTA, CDR2 FQGTGA. V lost 2 bases to trimming and J lost 10 bases; unmatched junction nucleotides: 3. Written as DNA, the CDR3 is TGTGCCAGCAGCTTACTAGCGGGGACCGAGCAGTTCTTC. This translates into CASSLLAGTEQFF.

This clone was detected a few times. CDR3 region: CASSVTWESEQYF. The DNA of the CDR3 is TGTGCCAGCAGCGTAACGTGGGAGAGTGAGCAGTACTTC. V gene TRBV9 combines with J gene TRBJ2-7; D is possibly TRBD2 (5 bases). CDR3 length: 13 amino acids. Trimming pared 1 base from V and 7 bases from J, leaving 12 bases between. Germline V CDR1 and CDR2: SGDLS, YYNGEE.